The present entry profiles one TCR beta chain with its context. What it recognizes is unknown. This sample stems from a study of human T cells and chemical hapten exposure. Study overall: The patch tests put 0.01% DPC on the skin of the upper back and were read 6 days later. Regarding the study as a whole: Expanded TCRs produced significantly more large CDR3 similarity clusters than controls did.

TCRdb analysed the RACE reads with MiXCR anew, one entry per CDR3 protein. The sample lists under 200,000 distinct CDR3 sequences, 25% to 35% occurring once. Noted time point: pre-sensitization, week 0. Regarding treatment: therapeutic diphenylcyclopropenone sensitization with weekly scalp DPC. Patches went on only after blood had been drawn each time. Donors were 18 to 70-year-old alopecia patients suitable for DPC. Germline-derived CDR1 and CDR2 are MDHEN and SYDVKM. The length of the CDR3 is 14 residues. V was pared by 3 bases and J by 0 bases, with 9 bases between. The specimen comprised whole blood, sampled in connection with sensitization to the hapten diphenylcyclopropenone (DPC). The chain couples TRBV28 to TRBJ2-7; D ambiguous. This sequence originates from a woman aged 25 to 39 with alopecia areata. Some clones in this sample may be carry-over from other donors' samples. Written as DNA, the CDR3 is TGTGCCAGCAGTTTTGGTCCCCTCTCCTACGAGCAGTACTTC. Translating it yields CASSFGPLSYEQYF. The complete variable domain, with remaining parts taken from reference TRBV28 and TRBJ2-7, reads DVKVTQSSRYLVKRTGEKVFLECVQDMDHENMFWYRQDPGLGLRLIYFSYDVKMKEKGDIPEGYSVSREKKERFSLILESASTNQTSMYLCASSFGPLSYEQYFGPGTRLTVT.